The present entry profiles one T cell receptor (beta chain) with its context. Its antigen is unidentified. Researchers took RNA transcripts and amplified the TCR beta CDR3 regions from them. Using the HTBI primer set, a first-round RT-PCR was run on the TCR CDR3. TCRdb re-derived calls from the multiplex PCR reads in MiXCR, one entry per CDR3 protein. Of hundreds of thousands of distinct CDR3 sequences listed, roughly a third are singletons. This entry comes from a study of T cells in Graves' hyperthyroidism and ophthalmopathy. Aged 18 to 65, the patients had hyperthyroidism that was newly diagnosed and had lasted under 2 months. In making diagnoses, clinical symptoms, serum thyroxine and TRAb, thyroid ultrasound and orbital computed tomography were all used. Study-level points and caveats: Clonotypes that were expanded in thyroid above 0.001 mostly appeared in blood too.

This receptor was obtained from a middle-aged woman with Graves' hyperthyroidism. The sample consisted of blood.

The CDR3 sequence: CASSGRGASGQPQHF. The CDR3 region has the DNA TGTGCCAGCAGTGGCCGGGGAGCTTCAGGACAGCCCCAGCATTTT. The rearrangement uses TRBV27 and TRBJ1-5; D unresolved. CDR3 length: 15 amino acids. Germline V CDR1 and CDR2: MNHEY, SMNVEV (reference sequence). Trimming removed 5 bases at V and 7 bases at J, with 18 bases between.